This T cell receptor (beta chain) stems from a study of shared clonotypes between healthy human individuals. Regarding the study as a whole: Only blood was sampled; tissue repertoires likely differ.

Once extracted for a subset, genomic DNA was divided evenly among several immunoSEQ plates. The authors' processing: ImmunoSEQ gave junction-only sequences without quality scores, so filtering differed. The method was immunoSEQ multiplex PCR; TCRdb's version includes in-frame clones alone and lacks a portion of them. That table gives V, J and clone size, and the DNA gave D and trimming. Of around 1,900,000 clones detected, around 93% appear once; the ten largest clones hold about 1.7%. In regard to this clone: Its matching antigen is unknown.

V was pared by 1 base and J by 4 bases, with 4 bases of the junction left unmatched. Germline V lookup: CDR1 SEHNR, CDR2 FQNEAQ (reference sequence). The CDR3 has 16 amino acids. Positively selected for CCR7, the CD45RO-negative cells used as naive CD8 cells excluded terminally differentiated effector memory CD45RA+ cells. This chain uses TRBV7-9 with TRBJ2-3; TRBD2 matches 11 bases. Sequenced input: naive CD8+ T cells from PBMCs. The sequence derives from a man between 18 and 29 years old in good health. Some clones in this sample may be carry-over from other donors' samples. CDR3 in amino acids: CASSLELAGAADTQYF. DNA for the CDR3: TGTGCCAGCAGCTTAGAACTAGCGGGAGCGGCAGATACGCAGTATTTT.